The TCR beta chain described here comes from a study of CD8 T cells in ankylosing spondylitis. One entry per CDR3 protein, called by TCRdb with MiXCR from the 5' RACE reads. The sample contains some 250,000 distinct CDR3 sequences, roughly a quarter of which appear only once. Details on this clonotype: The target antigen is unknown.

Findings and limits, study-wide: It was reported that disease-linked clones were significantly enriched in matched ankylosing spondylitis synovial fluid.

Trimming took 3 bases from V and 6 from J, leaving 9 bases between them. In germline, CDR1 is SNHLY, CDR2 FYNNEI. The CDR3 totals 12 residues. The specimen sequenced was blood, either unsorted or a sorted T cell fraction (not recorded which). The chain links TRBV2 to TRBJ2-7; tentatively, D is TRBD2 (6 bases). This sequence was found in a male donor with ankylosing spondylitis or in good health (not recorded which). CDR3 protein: CASSESGVEQYF. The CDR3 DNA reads TGTGCCAGCAGTGAGTCGGGGGTCGAGCAGTACTTC.